The clone carrying this TCR beta chain was seen just once. Assay: immunoSEQ multiplex PCR; the TCRdb copy retains only in-frame clones and omits some. The profile shows hundreds of thousands of clones, around 87% of them singletons. The data belong to a study of shared T cell receptors in the human thymus. The CDR3 runs to 16 residues. Trimming stripped 1 base from V and 0 bases from J, with 9 bases between. Germline values: CDR1 SEHNR, CDR2 FQNEAQ (reference sequence). In addition, the sample was reused for a study of human thymus T cells.

The chain joins TRBV7-9 to TRBJ1-4; D may be TRBD1 (5 bases). This TCR derives from a boy less than two years old with a congenital heart defect. Sequencing used thymocytes. This chain's CDR3 is CASSLVRGATNEKLFF. For the CDR3, the DNA is TGTGCCAGCAGCTTAGTCCGGGGGGCAACTAATGAAAAACTGTTTTTT.